Presented here are 10 T cell receptor beta chains from one specimen sequenced in a study of blood T cell repertoires in COVID-19 (dated by TCRdb to 2018 to 2020). The library was obtained by the immunoSEQ multiplex PCR assay. The source is immuneACCESS, and TCRdb retained only in-frame sequences with V and J called. Part of the clones is not carried over; for the studies checked, unresolved V genes explain less than half of this, and the remainder is unexplained. For this sample the table gives some 200,000 clones, of which around four fifths were detected only once. The ten top clones hold 7.6% of the sample. Input material: peripheral blood. The receptors shown here come from a woman aged 50 to 60 with active or convalescent COVID-19.

V gene TRBV4-1 combines with J gene TRBJ2-5; perhaps TRBD2 as D (5 bases). The V gene's germline CDR1 is MGHRA and CDR2 YSYEKL. With 1 base removed from V and 5 bases from J, the gap between germline ends came to 17 bases. This CDR3 is built from 16 residues. The CDR3 DNA follows: TGCGCCAGCAGCCAAGGGTCCACTAGAGGGAAGGAGACCCAGTACTTC. Its protein product is CASSQGSTRGKETQYF.

This clone has only a few counts. The rearrangement links TRBV19 to TRBJ1-1, with D tentatively TRBD1 (6 bases). Trimming removed 3 bases from V and 7 bases from J, with 12 bases in between. Germline values: CDR1 LNHDA, CDR2 SQIVND (reference sequence). The CDR3 extends over 13 amino acids. This CDR3 is CASSMVLQGEAFF. The CDR3 DNA reads TGTGCCAGTAGTATGGTCCTACAGGGTGAAGCTTTCTTT.

The chain recombines TRBV18 with TRBJ2-3, with 9 bases identical to TRBD2. V was pared by 4 bases and J by 5 bases, with 7 bases of the junction left unmatched. This CDR3 region has 15 residues. Germline V lookup: CDR1 KGHSH, CDR2 LQKENI. Here the CDR3 DNA reads TGTGCCAGCTCACGACACCCTAGCGGGGAAGATACGCAGTATTTT. It yields the protein CASSRHPSGEDTQYF.

The CDR3 here is CASSLEGGATEAFF. The CDR3 DNA follows: TGTGCCAGCAGCCTGGAAGGGGGCGCGACCGAAGCTTTCTTT. The chain is built from TRBV7-9 and TRBJ1-1; 7 bases match TRBD1. Germline assignment: CDR1 SEHNR and CDR2 FQNEAQ (reference sequence). After removal of 5 bases from V and 8 bases from J, the junction contained 11 bases not matched to a gene. The CDR3 totals 14 residues.

This chain uses TRBV9 with TRBJ1-6; 7 positions agree with TRBD1. The CDR3 totals 16 residues. Germline trimming cut 0 bases from V and 3 bases from J; bases unmatched to any gene: 3. Germline CDR1 SGDLS, CDR2 YYNGEE. The CDR3 DNA reads as TGTGCCAGCAGCGTAGGGACAGGACTCTATAATTCACCCCTCCACTTT. Residues: CASSVGTGLYNSPLHF.

This clone has only a few counts. The J gene is TRBJ1-4, the V gene TRBV3-1 (or the pseudogene TRBV3-2); perhaps TRBD1 as D (6 bases). This CDR3 has 15 amino acids. Trimming pared 4 bases from V and 4 bases from J, leaving 13 bases between. Germline lookup yields CDR1 LGHDT and CDR2 YNNKEL (reference sequence). CDR3 bases: TGTGCCAGCAGCCTCGGACAGACGAATAATGAAAAACTGTTTTTT. Translation gives CASSLGQTNNEKLFF.

This clone was seen once. The genes are TRBV18 and TRBJ2-5, with 11 bases fitting TRBD1. Trimming removed 4 bases from V and 2 bases from J; junction bases left unmatched: 0. The CDR3 loop spans 14 amino acids. CDR1 is KGHSH, CDR2 LQKENI, per germline. The chain's CDR3 is CASSRDRGQETQYF. For the CDR3, the DNA is TGTGCCAGCTCACGGGACAGGGGGCAAGAGACCCAGTACTTC. The whole variable domain, filled in from reference TRBV18 and TRBJ2-5, reads NAGVMQNPRHLVRRRGQEARLRCSPMKGHSHVYWYRQLPEEGLKFMVYLQKENIIDESGMPKERFSAEFPKEGPSILRIQQVVRGDSAAYFCASSRDRGQETQYFGPGTRLLVL.

J is TRBJ1-1 and V is TRBV7-9; 9 nucleotides match TRBD1. The V and J ends lost 5 bases and 8 bases, in that order; junction bases with no gene match: 3. This CDR3 is built from 12 residues. Germline V lookup: CDR1 SEHNR, CDR2 FQNEAQ (reference sequence). The CDR3 DNA follows: TGTGCCAGCAGCAGGGGGACAGGGGAAGCTTTCTTT. Its translation is CASSRGTGEAFF.

This clone appeared a single time. The chain uses TRBV6-5 and TRBJ2-2; D is uncertain. The CDR3 consists of 15 residues. Germline V CDR1 and CDR2: MNHEY, SVGAGI. V was shortened by 4 bases and J by 0 bases, with 9 bases between the two germline ends. This chain's CDR3 is CASSSLSANTGELFF. The DNA for the CDR3 is TGTGCCAGCAGTTCCCTCTCCGCGAACACCGGGGAGCTGTTTTTT.

CDR3 loop: CASSLEGSRGEQFF. The CDR3 DNA reads TGCGCCAGCAGCTTGGAGGGGAGCAGGGGTGAGCAGTTCTTC. J is TRBJ2-1 and V is TRBV5-1; D may be TRBD1 (6 bases). The CDR3 has 14 residues. Germline V CDR1 and CDR2: SGHRS, YFSETQ. Trimming took off 0 bases at V and 9 bases at J, with 13 bases between the two ends.